A single sample is the source of the 9 T cell receptor beta chains below, sequenced in a study of OX40 agonist ivuxolimab in advanced cancers. Here immunoSEQ multiplex PCR was the method, and the copy in TCRdb shows in-frame clones only, minus some. The sample has about 82,000 clones; 85% to 90% are singletons. Sequenced material: CD4+ or CD8+ T cells sorted from blood, taken in a trial of the OX40 agonist ivuxolimab. The source of these receptors is an adult with an advanced solid tumor such as melanoma, head and neck, liver or kidney cancer.

The chain links TRBV5-4 to TRBJ2-1; either TRBD1 or TRBD2 may supply D (6 bases each). V shed 0 bases and J shed 3 bases, with 10 bases lying between them. The CDR3 spans 15 residues. CDR1 and CDR2 from the germline V gene are SGHNT and YYREEE (reference sequence). CDR3 bases: TGTGCCAGCAGCTTGGGGGGGGCCCGCTACAATGAGCAGTTCTTC. This translates into CASSLGGARYNEQFF.

There are a few counts of this clone. The chain links TRBV7-2 to TRBJ2-7, with TRBD2 matching 9 bases. V lost 8 bases to trimming and J lost 5 bases; unmatched junction nucleotides: 4. Per germline, CDR1 SGHTA and CDR2 FQGNSA. The CDR3 runs 12 residues. The CDR3: CASGLATHEQYF. The CDR3 DNA follows: TGTGCCAGCGGACTAGCGACGCACGAGCAGTACTTC.

V is TRBV25-1 and J is TRBJ2-2, with TRBD1 matching 7 bases. The ends lost 1 base at V and 4 bases at J; junction bases unmatched: 3. This CDR3 is built from 15 residues. Per germline, CDR1 MGHDK and CDR2 SYGVNS. CDR3 sequence reads: CASSESGQITGELFF. CDR3 nucleotide sequence: TGTGCCAGCAGTGAATCGGGACAGATCACCGGGGAGCTGTTTTTT.

This chain joins TRBV6-1 and TRBJ1-6; D gene uncertain. The CDR3 runs 14 residues. Germline V CDR1 and CDR2: MNHNS, SASEGT. Trimming took 2 bases from V and 7 from J, leaving 9 bases between them. Here the CDR3 DNA reads TGTGCCAGCAGTGAAAGGACCAACAATTCACCCCTCCACTTT. As protein: CASSERTNNSPLHF.

This clone was observed once. The rearrangement links TRBV28 to TRBJ1-2; D is unresolved. Germline CDR1 MDHEN, CDR2 SYDVKM. The CDR3 has 14 amino acids. Trimming took off 4 bases at V and 8 bases at J, with 17 bases between the two ends. The CDR3 DNA sequence: TGTGCCAGCAGTTCCCAGACGCGGGCGTACGGCTACACCTTC. Translation: CASSSQTRAYGYTF.

This clone came up a few times. CDR3 amino acids: CASSVTPQLGYTF. The CDR3 nucleotides are TGTGCCAGCAGTGTTACCCCTCAGCTAGGCTACACCTTC. This sequence joins TRBV2 and TRBJ1-2; D is uncertain. The CDR3 extends over 13 amino acids. V shed 4 bases and J shed 8 bases, with 14 bases lying between them. CDR1 is SNHLY, CDR2 FYNNEI, per germline.

This clone was seen only once. CDR3 residues: CASSKRRDREGGYTF. DNA for the CDR3: TGTGCCAGCAGCAAAAGGAGGGACAGGGAGGGTGGCTACACCTTC. The V gene is TRBV21-1, the J gene TRBJ1-2; TRBD1 was called by the table and not checked on the DNA. TRBV21-1 is deemed a pseudogene. There are 15 residues in the CDR3.

The chain couples TRBV9 to TRBJ1-3; D perhaps matches TRBD1 (6 bases). The CDR3 spans 16 residues. Germline V lookup: CDR1 SGDLS, CDR2 YYNGEE. V was cut by 0 bases and J by 2 bases, with 12 bases left in between. Written as DNA, the CDR3 is TGTGCCAGCAGCGTAGGGGGGTCAGGGGCTGGAAACACCATATATTTT. Amino acid sequence: CASSVGGSGAGNTIYF.

V usage is TRBV28 and J usage is TRBJ1-2, with D uncertain. V shed 1 base and J shed 5 bases, with 8 bases lying between them. Germline V gene sequence: CDR1 MDHEN, CDR2 SYDVKM. The CDR3 is 13 amino acids. The CDR3 coding sequence is TGTGCCAGCAGTTTATCGGGAGTGTATGGCTACACCTTC. Translated, it gives CASSLSGVYGYTF.